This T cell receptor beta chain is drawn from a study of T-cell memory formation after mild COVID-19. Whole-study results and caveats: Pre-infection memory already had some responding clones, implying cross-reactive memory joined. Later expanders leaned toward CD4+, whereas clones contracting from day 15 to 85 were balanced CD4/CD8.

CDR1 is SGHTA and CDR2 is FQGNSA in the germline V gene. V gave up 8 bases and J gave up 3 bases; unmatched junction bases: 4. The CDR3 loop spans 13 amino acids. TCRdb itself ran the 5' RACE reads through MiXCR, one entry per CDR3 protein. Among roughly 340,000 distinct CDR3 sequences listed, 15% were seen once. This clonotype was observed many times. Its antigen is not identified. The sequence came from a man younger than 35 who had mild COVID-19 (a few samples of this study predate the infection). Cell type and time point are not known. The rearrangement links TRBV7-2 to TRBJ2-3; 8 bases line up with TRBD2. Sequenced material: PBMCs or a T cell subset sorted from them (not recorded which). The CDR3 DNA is TGTGCCAGCGGCGGGGGGAGGACAGATACGCAGTATTTT. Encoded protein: CASGGGRTDTQYF.